The clone carrying this TCR beta chain was found a few times. Other DNA sequences in this sample translate to the same CDR3. This specimen belongs to a study of blood T cell repertoires in COVID-19. Study-level background: COVID-19 samples from acute and convalescent phases originated in the United States, Italy and Spain. PBMCs, B-cell-depleted T cells, or T cells were the source of the cDNA or gDNA that made up the material.

This CDR3 spans 14 amino acids. V lost 0 bases and J 2 bases, leaving 9 bases between the germline ends. CDR1 SGDLS and CDR2 YYNGEE come from the germline V gene. Per the study methods: Amplified reference gene primers provided the basis for estimating nucleated cell counts. Generated by immunoSEQ multiplex PCR, the TCRdb table keeps only in-frame clones and is missing some. V, J and clone size are those of that table, while D and trimming were read from the DNA. The sample holds tens of thousands of clones; just under 85% are singletons and the top ten take 11% to 15%. The TCR sequence derives from a human donor in a cohort sampled during active COVID-19. The chain carries TRBV9 and TRBJ2-7; a weak D match, TRBD1 (5 bases). The sequencing input was peripheral blood. The CDR3 bases are TGTGCCAGCAGCGTAGGATCAGGGACCTACGAGCAGTACTTC. Translation gives CASSVGSGTYEQYF. The full variable domain, its missing parts supplied by reference TRBV9 and TRBJ2-7, is DSGVTQTPKHLITATGQRVTLRCSPRSGDLSVYWYQQSLDQGLQFLIQYYNGEERAKGNILERFSAQQFPDLHSELNLSSLELGDSALYFCASSVGSGTYEQYFGPGTRLTVT.